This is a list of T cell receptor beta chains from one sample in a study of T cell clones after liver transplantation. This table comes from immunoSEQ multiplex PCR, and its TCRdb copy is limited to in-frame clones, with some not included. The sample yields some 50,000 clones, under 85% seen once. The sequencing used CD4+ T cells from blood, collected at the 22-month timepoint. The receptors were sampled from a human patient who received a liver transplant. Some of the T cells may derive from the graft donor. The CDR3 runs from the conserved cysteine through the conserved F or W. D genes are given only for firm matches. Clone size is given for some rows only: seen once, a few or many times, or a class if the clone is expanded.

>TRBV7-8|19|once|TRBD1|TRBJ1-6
CASSLDSPDRRTYNSPLHF
TGTGCCAGCAGCTTAGATTCGCCGGACAGGCGGACCTATAATTCACCCCTCCACTTT
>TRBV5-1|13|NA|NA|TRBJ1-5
CASSLEGYQPQHF
TGCGCCAGCAGCTTGGAAGGGTACCAGCCCCAGCATTTT
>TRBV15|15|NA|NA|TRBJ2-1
CATSPQGRGDNEQFF
TGTGCCACCAGCCCACAGGGACGGGGTGACAATGAGCAGTTCTTC
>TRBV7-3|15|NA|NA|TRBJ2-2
CASSLRGSDTGELFF
TGTGCCAGCAGCTTAAGGGGAAGCGACACCGGGGAGCTGTTTTTT
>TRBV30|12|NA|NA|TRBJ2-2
CAWSNVAGELFF
TGTGCCTGGAGTAACGTCGCCGGGGAGCTGTTTTTT
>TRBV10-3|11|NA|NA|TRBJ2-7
CAISEGYEQYF
TGTGCCATCAGTGAGGGTTACGAGCAGTACTTC
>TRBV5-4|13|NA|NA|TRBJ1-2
CASTTGQPYGYTF
TGTGCCAGCACCACAGGACAGCCCTATGGCTACACCTTC
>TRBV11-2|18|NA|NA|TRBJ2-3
CASSLEGRMQSWTDTQYF
TGTGCCAGCAGCTTAGAAGGCAGGATGCAATCGTGGACAGATACGCAGTATTTT
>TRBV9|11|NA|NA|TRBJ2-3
CASTRGDTQYF
TGTGCCAGCACTCGGGGAGATACGCAGTATTTT
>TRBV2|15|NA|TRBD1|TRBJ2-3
CASSEMGQGTDTQYF
TGTGCCAGCAGTGAAATGGGACAGGGCACAGATACGCAGTATTTT
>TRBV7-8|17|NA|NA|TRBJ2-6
CASSLYAGLSGANVLTF
TGTGCCAGCAGCTTATACGCGGGCCTCTCTGGGGCCAACGTCCTGACTTTC
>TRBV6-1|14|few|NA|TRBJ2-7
CASSDSGGLGEQYF
TGTGCCAGCAGTGACAGTGGAGGGCTCGGGGAGCAGTACTTC
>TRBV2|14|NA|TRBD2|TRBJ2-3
CASSGTSGGDTQYF
TGTGCCAGCAGTGGGACTAGCGGGGGAGATACGCAGTATTTT
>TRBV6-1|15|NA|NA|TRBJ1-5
CASKSGTVTGQPQHF
TGTGCCAGCAAGTCCGGGACCGTGACTGGACAGCCCCAGCATTTT
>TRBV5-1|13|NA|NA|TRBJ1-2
CASTSDRINGYTF
TGCGCCAGCACATCCGACAGGATCAATGGCTACACCTTC
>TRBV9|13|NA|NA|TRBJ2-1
CASRRGAGDEQFF
TGTGCCAGCAGGAGGGGGGCCGGAGATGAGCAGTTCTTC
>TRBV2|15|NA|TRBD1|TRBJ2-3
CASRPIGGYTDTQYF
TGTGCCAGCAGGCCGATAGGGGGCTACACAGATACGCAGTATTTT
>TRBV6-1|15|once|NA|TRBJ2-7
CASSEAGGRSYEQYF
TGTGCCAGCAGTGAGGCCGGGGGCAGAAGCTACGAGCAGTACTTC
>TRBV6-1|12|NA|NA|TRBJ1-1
CASSEARGSAFF
TGTGCCAGCAGTGAAGCCCGGGGGTCGGCTTTCTTT
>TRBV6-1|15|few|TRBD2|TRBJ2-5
CATQTSGGAGETQYF
TGTGCCACCCAGACTAGCGGGGGGGCGGGAGAGACCCAGTACTTC
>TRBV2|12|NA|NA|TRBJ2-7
CATSITAYEQYF
TGTGCCACTTCTATCACAGCCTACGAGCAGTACTTC
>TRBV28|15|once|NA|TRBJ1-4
CASSPSGGWNEKLFF
TGTGCCAGCAGCCCTTCAGGAGGGTGGAATGAAAAACTGTTTTTT
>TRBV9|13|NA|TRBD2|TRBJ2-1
CASSSGGSNEQFF
TGTGCCAGCAGTAGCGGGGGGTCTAATGAGCAGTTCTTC
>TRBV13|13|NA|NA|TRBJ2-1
CASTLRGASEQFF
TGTGCCAGCACCTTACGGGGGGCCAGTGAGCAGTTCTTC
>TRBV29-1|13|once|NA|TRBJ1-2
CSVEDLAQLGYTF
TGCAGCGTTGAAGATCTGGCGCAGCTTGGCTACACCTTC
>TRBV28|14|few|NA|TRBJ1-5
CASSLVQITQPQHF
TGTGCCAGCAGTTTGGTACAGATAACACAGCCCCAGCATTTT